This T cell receptor (beta chain) was retrieved from a study of CD8+CD57+ T cells in acquired aplastic anemia. In the study overall: Recorded DNA amounts for sorted CD4+ and CD8+ cells had an average of around 3.4 ug. General study results and limits: Overlap between patients and controls comprised roughly 28 CD8+ CDR3 sequences.

Between the trimmed V and J ends, which lost 4 bases and 4 bases, there was a span of 10 bases. CDR1 is KGHDR, CDR2 SFDVKD, per germline. The CDR3 loop spans 14 amino acids. With respect to this clonotype: Its antigen is undetermined.

For CDR3 and TCR beta VDJ profiling, genomic DNA was the template used. TCRdb reanalysed the reads using MiXCR and keeps one entry per CDR3 protein. The table lists around 200,000 distinct CDR3 sequences, around 50% of them singletons. Patients sequenced had flow cytometry evidence of CD8+CD57+ cell expansion. This chain links TRBV24-1 with TRBJ1-5, with D possibly being TRBD1 (5 bases). The origin of this receptor is a human donor with aplastic anemia. The material sequenced was sorted CD4+, CD8+, or CD8+CD57+ T cells (not recorded which) from PBMCs. CDR3: CATSDRTRNQPQHF. The CDR3 coding sequence is TGTGCCACCAGTGACCGGACACGGAATCAGCCCCAGCATTTT.